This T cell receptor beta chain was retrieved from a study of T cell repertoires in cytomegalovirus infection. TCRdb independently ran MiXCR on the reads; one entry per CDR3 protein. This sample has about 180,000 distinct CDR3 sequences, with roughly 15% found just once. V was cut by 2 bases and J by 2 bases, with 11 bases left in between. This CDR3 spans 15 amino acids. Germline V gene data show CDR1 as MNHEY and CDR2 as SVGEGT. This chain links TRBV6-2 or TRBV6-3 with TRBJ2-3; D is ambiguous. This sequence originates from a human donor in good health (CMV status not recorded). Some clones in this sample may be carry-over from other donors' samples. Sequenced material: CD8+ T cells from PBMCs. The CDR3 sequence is CASSYPTDTTDTQYF. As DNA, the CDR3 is TGTGCCAGCAGTTACCCGACCGATACCACAGATACGCAGTATTTT.